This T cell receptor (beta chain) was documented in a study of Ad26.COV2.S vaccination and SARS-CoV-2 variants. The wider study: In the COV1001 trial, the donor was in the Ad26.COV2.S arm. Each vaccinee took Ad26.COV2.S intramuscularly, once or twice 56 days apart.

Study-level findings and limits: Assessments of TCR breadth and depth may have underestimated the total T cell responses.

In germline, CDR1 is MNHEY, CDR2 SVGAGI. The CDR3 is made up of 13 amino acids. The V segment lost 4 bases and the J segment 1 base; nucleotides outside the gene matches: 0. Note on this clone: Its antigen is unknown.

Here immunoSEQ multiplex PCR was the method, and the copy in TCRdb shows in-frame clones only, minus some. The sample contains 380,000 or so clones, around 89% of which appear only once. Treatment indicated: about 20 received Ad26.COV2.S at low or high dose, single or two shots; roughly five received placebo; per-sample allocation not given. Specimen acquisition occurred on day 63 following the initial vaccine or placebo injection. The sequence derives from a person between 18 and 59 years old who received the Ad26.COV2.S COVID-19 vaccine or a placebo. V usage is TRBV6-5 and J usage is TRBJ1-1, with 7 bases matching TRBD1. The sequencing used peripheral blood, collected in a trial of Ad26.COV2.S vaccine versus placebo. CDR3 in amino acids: CASSWTGNTEAFF. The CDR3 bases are TGTGCCAGCAGTTGGACAGGGAACACTGAAGCTTTCTTT.